These T cell receptor beta chains were read from a single sample in a study of cytomegalovirus exposure and HLA in healthy donors. The method was immunoSEQ multiplex PCR; TCRdb's version includes in-frame clones alone and lacks a portion of them. The sample table includes fewer than 50,000 clones. What was sequenced was PBMCs. Source of these receptors: a male donor in good health and CMV-seronegative. The CDR3 runs from the conserved cysteine through the conserved F or W. The order of the fields is J gene, D gene, V gene, CDR3 DNA, CDR3 protein. The D gene is left open where the match is weak.

J: TRBJ1-2; D: TRBD1; V: TRBV7-2; DNA: TGTGCCAGCAGCTTCGACAGGGGGGATGGCTACACCTTC; CDR3: CASSFDRGDGYTF
J: TRBJ1-1; D: TRBD1; V: TRBV9; DNA: TGTGCCAGCAGCGTACAGTCGGGACAGGGGGGAGAAGCTTTCTTT; CDR3: CASSVQSGQGGEAFF
J: TRBJ2-5; D: TRBD1; V: TRBV5-6; DNA: TGTGCCAGCAGCTTGGATACAGGGGCTTTCTCGGAGACCCAGTACTTC; CDR3: CASSLDTGAFSETQYF
J: TRBJ1-6; D: TRBD1; V: TRBV30; DNA: TGTGCCTGGACCGGGACAGGGGGTAATTCACCCCTCCACTTT; CDR3: CAWTGTGGNSPLHF
J: TRBJ2-7; D: .; V: TRBV30; DNA: TGTGCCTGGAGGGGGCAGGGAAGGACCCACGAGCAGTACTTC; CDR3: CAWRGQGRTHEQYF
J: TRBJ2-7; D: TRBD1; V: TRBV5-4; DNA: TGTGCCAGCAGCTTCGGACAGGACTACGAGCAGTACTTC; CDR3: CASSFGQDYEQYF
J: TRBJ1-2; D: .; V: TRBV29-1; DNA: TGCAGCGTTATAGATCGGGGGATAAATAACTATGGCTACACCTTC; CDR3: CSVIDRGINNYGYTF
J: TRBJ1-1; D: TRBD1; V: TRBV2; DNA: TGTGCCAGCTGCCCGGGACAGGGGAACACTGAAGCTTTCTTT; CDR3: CASCPGQGNTEAFF
J: TRBJ1-2; D: .; V: TRBV29-1; DNA: TGCAGCGTTGAAGATCGGGTCAAGGCTGGCTACACCTTC; CDR3: CSVEDRVKAGYTF
J: TRBJ1-1; D: .; V: TRBV27; DNA: TGTGCCAGCAGTCCCCCAGGGAAAACTGAAGCTTTCTTT; CDR3: CASSPPGKTEAFF
J: TRBJ2-7; D: .; V: TRBV11-2; DNA: TGTGCCAGCAGCTCCTGGACTAATTCCCCCTGGTCGGACGAGCAGTACTTC; CDR3: CASSSWTNSPWSDEQYF
J: TRBJ1-1; D: .; V: TRBV19; DNA: TGTGCCAGTAGTATGTCTGGCGCGGTGGCTTTCTTT; CDR3: CASSMSGAVAFF
J: TRBJ1-2; D: .; V: TRBV6-5; DNA: TGTGCCAGCAGTTCAGAGGACAGCTATGGCTACACCTTC; CDR3: CASSSEDSYGYTF
J: TRBJ2-3; D: .; V: TRBV5-1; DNA: TGCGCCAGCAGCTTGGGGGTCGATAGGAGTACGCAGTATTTT; CDR3: CASSLGVDRSTQYF
J: TRBJ1-1; D: .; V: TRBV25-1; DNA: TGTGCCAGCAGTAAATTACAGGGATCAGCTTTCTTT; CDR3: CASSKLQGSAFF